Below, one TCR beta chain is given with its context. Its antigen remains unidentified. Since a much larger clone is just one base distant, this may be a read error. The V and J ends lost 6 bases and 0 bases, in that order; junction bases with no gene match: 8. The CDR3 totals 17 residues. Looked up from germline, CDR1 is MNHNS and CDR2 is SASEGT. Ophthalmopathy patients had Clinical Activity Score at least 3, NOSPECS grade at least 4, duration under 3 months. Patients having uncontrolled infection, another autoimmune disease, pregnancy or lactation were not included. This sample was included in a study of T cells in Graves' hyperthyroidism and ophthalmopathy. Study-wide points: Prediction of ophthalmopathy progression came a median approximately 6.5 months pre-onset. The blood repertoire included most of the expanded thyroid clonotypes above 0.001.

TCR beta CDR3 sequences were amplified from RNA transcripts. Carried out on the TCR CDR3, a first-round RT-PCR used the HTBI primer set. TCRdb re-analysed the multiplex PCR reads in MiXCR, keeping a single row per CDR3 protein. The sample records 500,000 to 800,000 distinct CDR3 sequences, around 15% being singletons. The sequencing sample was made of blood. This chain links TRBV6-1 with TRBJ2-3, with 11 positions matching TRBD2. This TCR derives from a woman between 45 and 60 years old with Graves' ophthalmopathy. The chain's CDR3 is CASRPGTSGSSTDTQYF. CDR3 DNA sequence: TGTGCCAGCAGGCCCGGGACTAGCGGATCTAGCACAGATACGCAGTATTTT.